This T cell receptor (beta chain) was captured by sequencing in a study of shared clonotypes between healthy human individuals. Study-wide findings and caveats: Clonotype sharing across several donors was observed for about 5.5% of naive CD4 clonotypes. Apart from blood, nothing was sampled; tissue repertoires likely differ. As a rule, naive subsets had a larger estimated richness than memory subsets.

Points on this clone: Its antigen is as yet unknown.

Healthy HIV-negative adults without recent acute infections or vaccinations served as donors. Sequencing was performed with immunoSEQ multiplex PCR; in TCRdb, only in-frame clones are kept and a portion is missing. The profile shows 500,000 to 550,000 clones, 90% to 97% of them singletons. This CDR3 spans 15 amino acids. Germline CDR1 is MNHEY and CDR2 is SVGAGI. V lost 7 bases and J lost 1, with 14 bases in between. Specimen: naive CD4+ T cells sorted from blood. Subset of the sample: CD45RA+ positively selected. V gene TRBV6-5 combines with J gene TRBJ2-1; possible D gene TRBD2, 6 bases. The receptor was isolated from a woman in her thirties in good health. In DNA, the CDR3 is TGTGCCAGCAACGCGGACTACCTTTCCTACAATGAGCAGTTCTTC. It encodes CASNADYLSYNEQFF.